This T cell receptor beta chain was identified during a study of cytomegalovirus exposure and HLA in healthy donors. Primers for the PCR totalled 60 Vbeta and 13 Jbeta. Clones were sequenced by immunoSEQ multiplex PCR, and TCRdb holds only the in-frame ones, with some missing. The sample gives 100,000 to 150,000 clones, about 80% of which show up once; 8.9% is in the top ten. With 4 bases clipped from V and 1 base from J, the junction kept 4 bases outside the gene matches. This CDR3 spans 15 amino acids. Per germline, CDR1 MNHEY and CDR2 SMNVEV (reference sequence). The gene calls are TRBV27 and TRBJ2-7, with 10 bases that match TRBD2. Specimen: PBMCs. This TCR was recovered from a man aged 25 to 40 in good health and CMV-seropositive. CDR3 region: CASSWGTSASYEQYF. CDR3 DNA: TGTGCCAGCAGTTGGGGGACTAGCGCGTCCTACGAGCAGTACTTC.